This TCR beta chain is from a study of pediatric ulcerative colitis. This clone has only a few counts. No antigen is known for it. Findings and limits, study-wide: A couple of patients had blood samples with substantially reduced template counts.

Assay: immunoSEQ multiplex PCR; the TCRdb copy retains only in-frame clones and omits some. Counted here are under 70,000 clones, over 80% occurring once; the ten biggest clones make up about 1.5%. This CDR3 contains 15 residues. Germline loops: CDR1 SGHTA, CDR2 FQGTGA. Trimming cost V 1 base and J 3 bases, with 7 bases left between them. The blood sample was taken during the colonoscopy visit. This clonotype originated in a boy between 5 and 17 years old who was a control in a study of pediatric ulcerative colitis. The sample comprised blood. V gene TRBV7-3 combines with J gene TRBJ1-6, with D possibly TRBD1 on 5 matching bases. CDR3 coding DNA: TGTGCCAGCAGCTTAAATGGGGGCTATAATTCACCCCTCCACTTT. This translates into CASSLNGGYNSPLHF.